This is a list of T cell receptor beta chains from one sample in a study of radiotherapy plus CTLA-4 blockade in lung cancer. Repertoires were generated with immunoSEQ multiplex PCR, while TCRdb's copy carries only in-frame clones and drops some. The table lists approximately 100,000 clones, around 83% of them singletons. This specimen consisted of peripheral blood, obtained from a patient treated with radiotherapy plus ipilimumab. These receptors all come from a human donor with non-small cell lung cancer who had a partial response to radiotherapy plus ipilimumab. Each CDR3 is given with its conserved first and last residue. Fields, in order: J gene, clone size, V gene, D gene, CDR3 protein, CDR3 DNA. D genes are given only for firm matches. Clone sizes are given selectively: once, few, many, or a class where the clone is expanded.

j_gene: TRBJ2-2; abundance: NA; v_gene: TRBV11-2; d_gene: NA; CDR3aa: CASSLDETGELFF; CDR3nt: TGTGCCAGCAGCTTAGACGAGACCGGGGAGCTGTTTTTT
j_gene: TRBJ2-1; abundance: NA; v_gene: TRBV7-9; d_gene: TRBD2; CDR3aa: CASSLRTSGHNEQFF; CDR3nt: TGTGCCAGCAGCTTAAGGACTAGCGGCCACAATGAGCAGTTCTTC
j_gene: TRBJ2-7; abundance: once; v_gene: TRBV7-9; d_gene: TRBD2; CDR3aa: CASSLIISSGNSYEQYF; CDR3nt: TGTGCCAGCAGCTTGATCATCTCTAGCGGTAACTCCTACGAGCAGTACTTC
j_gene: TRBJ2-7; abundance: NA; v_gene: TRBV18; d_gene: TRBD1; CDR3aa: CASSDVGTVTYEQYF; CDR3nt: TGTGCCAGCTCTGACGTTGGGACAGTCACCTACGAGCAGTACTTC
j_gene: TRBJ2-3; abundance: NA; v_gene: TRBV27; d_gene: NA; CDR3aa: CASSLTSTDTQYF; CDR3nt: TGTGCCAGCAGTCTCACAAGCACAGATACGCAGTATTTT
j_gene: TRBJ2-7; abundance: NA; v_gene: TRBV4-1; d_gene: TRBD2; CDR3aa: CASSQGLAGGYEQYF; CDR3nt: TGCGCCAGCAGCCAAGGCCTAGCGGGAGGGTACGAGCAGTACTTC
j_gene: TRBJ1-1; abundance: NA; v_gene: TRBV10-1; d_gene: NA; CDR3aa: CASSESTFSMNTEAFF; CDR3nt: TGCGCCAGCAGTGAGTCCACCTTTAGCATGAACACTGAAGCTTTCTTT
j_gene: TRBJ2-7; abundance: NA; v_gene: TRBV27; d_gene: NA; CDR3aa: CASTLDGNSYEQYF; CDR3nt: TGTGCCAGCACCCTGGACGGGAACTCCTACGAGCAGTACTTC
j_gene: TRBJ2-3; abundance: NA; v_gene: TRBV18; d_gene: TRBD1; CDR3aa: CASSPRTGGGDTQYF; CDR3nt: TGTGCCAGCTCACCCCGGACAGGTGGTGGAGATACGCAGTATTTT
j_gene: TRBJ1-2; abundance: NA; v_gene: TRBV30; d_gene: NA; CDR3aa: CAWSVSEDYGYTF; CDR3nt: TGTGCCTGGAGTGTATCAGAGGACTATGGCTACACCTTC
j_gene: TRBJ2-4; abundance: NA; v_gene: TRBV19; d_gene: TRBD2; CDR3aa: CASSIETGLAPKNIQYF; CDR3nt: TGTGCCAGTAGTATAGAGACGGGACTAGCGCCCAAAAACATTCAGTACTTC
j_gene: TRBJ2-2; abundance: NA; v_gene: TRBV29-1; d_gene: TRBD1; CDR3aa: CSAGQGMYTGELFF; CDR3nt: TGCAGCGCAGGACAGGGGATGTACACCGGGGAGCTGTTTTTT
j_gene: TRBJ2-4; abundance: NA; v_gene: TRBV5-8; d_gene: NA; CDR3aa: CASSLEGKGRNIQYF; CDR3nt: TGTGCCAGCAGCTTGGAGGGAAAGGGGAGGAACATTCAGTACTTC
j_gene: TRBJ2-7; abundance: NA; v_gene: TRBV30; d_gene: TRBD1; CDR3aa: CAWSRGLDYEQYF; CDR3nt: TGTGCCTGGAGCAGGGGGCTGGATTACGAGCAGTACTTC
j_gene: TRBJ2-7; abundance: NA; v_gene: TRBV19; d_gene: NA; CDR3aa: CASSRGRSYEQYF; CDR3nt: TGTGCCAGTAGTCGGGGGAGATCCTACGAGCAGTACTTC
j_gene: TRBJ2-5; abundance: NA; v_gene: TRBV14; d_gene: TRBD2; CDR3aa: CASIPGGGEETQYF; CDR3nt: TGTGCCAGCATTCCGGGGGGGGGTGAAGAGACCCAGTACTTC
j_gene: TRBJ2-1; abundance: NA; v_gene: TRBV7-3; d_gene: TRBD2; CDR3aa: CASSLAESTSATQFF; CDR3nt: TGTGCCAGCAGCTTAGCAGAATCGACTAGCGCTACGCAGTTCTTC
j_gene: TRBJ2-1; abundance: NA; v_gene: TRBV2; d_gene: NA; CDR3aa: CASSVDSHNEQFF; CDR3nt: TGTGCCAGCAGCGTGGACTCGCACAATGAGCAGTTCTTC